The TCR beta chain under discussion was sequenced for a study of regulatory T cells in long-lasting Graves disease. Study context: Persistent cases took antithyroid drugs over 5 years and stayed TSH receptor antibody positive.

Time point specified: persistent/refractory GD, antithyroid drugs over 5 years with positive TRAb. PBMC-derived RNA was used for the TCR library. American Thyroid Association guidelines were used to diagnose Graves' disease. Looked up from germline, CDR1 is LNHDA and CDR2 is SQIVND (reference sequence). Trimming left V 1 base short and J 6 bases short, with 15 bases between. This CDR3 is built from 16 residues. To make TCR beta libraries, researchers used iRepertoire HTBI primers and Arm-PCR of CDR3 regions. TCRdb redid the calling of the multiplex PCR reads with MiXCR, one entry per CDR3 protein. The repertoire holds approximately 400,000 distinct CDR3 sequences, with about a quarter as singletons.

V gene TRBV19 combines with J gene TRBJ2-2; possibly TRBD2 for D (5 bases). The sequencing used peripheral blood mononuclear cells (PBMCs), collected when the disease was refractory, from a patient treated with antithyroid drugs. This clonotype originated in a female donor with Graves disease. DNA for the CDR3: TGTGCCAGTAGTATAGGTACTAGGGTTGTCGCCGGGGAGCTGTTTTTT. It codes for CASSIGTRVVAGELFF.